This is a list of T cell receptor beta chains from one sample in a study of OX40 agonist ivuxolimab in advanced cancers. TCRdb's table, derived via immunoSEQ multiplex PCR, lists solely in-frame clones and lacks some. The sample has about 110,000 clones; approximately 90% are singletons. The sequenced sample was CD4+ or CD8+ T cells sorted from blood, obtained in a trial of the OX40 agonist ivuxolimab. Receptors originate from an adult with an advanced solid tumor such as melanoma, head and neck, liver or kidney cancer. CDR3s include the opening cysteine and the closing phenylalanine or tryptophan. Each record gives: V gene, CDR3 protein.

>TRBV7-7
CASSPSGGSYEQYF
>TRBV7-2
CASSLPPGGFYGYTF
>TRBV2
CACLGGVGQPQHF
>TRBV5-6
CASSHRDGDYGYTF
>TRBV18
CASSPPNRVSEAFF
>TRBV9
CASSVVTGAPDTQYF
>TRBV7-3
CASSPGLAGETQYF
>TRBV7-9
CASSLGGESPLHF
>TRBV5-1
CASSAREANYGYTF
>TRBV6-6
CASSYARTEQAFF
>TRBV7-2
CASSLVAGDDRSSYNEQFF
>TRBV7-9
CASSPRTLHLNTEAFF
>TRBV7-2
CASSLGQANSGNTIYF
>TRBV6-6
CASSPPSRGSYEQYF
>TRBV6-5
CASSFGTDYSYEQYF
>TRBV6-1
CASSEQANTEAFF
>TRBV27
CASSLSSFHYPTGTANYGYTF
>TRBV30
CAWNTRGMGNTIYF
>TRBV6-6
CASSYSGDTIYF
>TRBV5-1
CASSLLKGPMNTEAFF
>TRBV9
CASSPRGLAGGQFF
>TRBV7-9
CASSFTGTYSEAFF
>TRBV30
CAWSGQGAVTQYF
>TRBV28
CASPSYNEQFF
>TRBV6-5
CASTVQPNEPGELFF
>TRBV5-6
CASSSPLTGRNTEAFF
>TRBV11-2
CASSFSLRESQYF
>TRBV2
CASIGGEQYF
>TRBV4-3
CASSRLGEDTQYF
>TRBV2
CASRSTGGQPQHF
>TRBV19
CASSRNNYGYTF
>TRBV5-4
CASSLVRGIGADTQYF
>TRBV5-6
CASSLGAGGFGANVLTF
>TRBV21-1
CASSRVLDRGLTDTQYF
>TRBV28
CASSPPRDSQYF
>TRBV18
CASSPSWGVGQPQHF
>TRBV30
CAWRTEPYGYTF
>TRBV18
CASSRTDNTGELFF
>TRBV4-3
CASSQDTIAGANVLTF
>TRBV7-9
CASSSQGDTEAFF
>TRBV7-8
CASSLEGRSGNTIYF
>TRBV5-8
CASKPAGGTYNEQFF